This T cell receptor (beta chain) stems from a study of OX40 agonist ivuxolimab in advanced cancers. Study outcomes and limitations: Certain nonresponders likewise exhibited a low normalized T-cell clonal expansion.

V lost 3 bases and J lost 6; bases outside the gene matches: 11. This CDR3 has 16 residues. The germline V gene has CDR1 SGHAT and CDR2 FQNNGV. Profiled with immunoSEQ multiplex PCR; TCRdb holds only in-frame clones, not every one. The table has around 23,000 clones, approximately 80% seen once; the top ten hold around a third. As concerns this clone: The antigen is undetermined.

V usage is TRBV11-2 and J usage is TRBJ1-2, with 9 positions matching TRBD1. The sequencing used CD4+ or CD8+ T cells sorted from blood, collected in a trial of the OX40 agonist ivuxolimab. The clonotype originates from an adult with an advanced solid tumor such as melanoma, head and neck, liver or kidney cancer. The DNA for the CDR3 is TGTGCCAGCAGCTTCTCGCCGGGACAGGGTAGCGATGGCTACACCTTC. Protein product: CASSFSPGQGSDGYTF.